This paragraph reports one T cell receptor beta chain. Its antigen is not identified. The source of the sample is a study of shared clonotypes between healthy human individuals. Donors were healthy HIV-negative adults without recently reported acute infections or vaccinations. CD45RA+ naive and CD45RA-negative memory subsets were separated from CD4+ cells. Generated by immunoSEQ multiplex PCR, the TCRdb table keeps only in-frame clones and is missing some. The sample consists of 1,400,000 or so clones, about 98.5% of them appearing once. Study-level findings and limits: Generation probability values for non-shared clonotypes were lower than those for clonotypes shared by all four donors.

Sequencing used naive CD4+ T cells sorted from blood. The subset denotes: CD45RA+ positively selected. The source is a man aged 25 to 40 in good health.

CDR3 DNA sequence: TGTGCCAGCTCTCTCCCACAGGGATCCCAAGAGACCCAGTACTTC. Translating it yields CASSLPQGSQETQYF. The chain is built from TRBV18 and TRBJ2-5, with D perhaps TRBD1 (6 bases). The CDR3 is 15 residues long. The germline gives CDR1 KGHSH, CDR2 LQKENI. Trimming stripped 6 bases from V and 1 base from J, with 15 bases between.